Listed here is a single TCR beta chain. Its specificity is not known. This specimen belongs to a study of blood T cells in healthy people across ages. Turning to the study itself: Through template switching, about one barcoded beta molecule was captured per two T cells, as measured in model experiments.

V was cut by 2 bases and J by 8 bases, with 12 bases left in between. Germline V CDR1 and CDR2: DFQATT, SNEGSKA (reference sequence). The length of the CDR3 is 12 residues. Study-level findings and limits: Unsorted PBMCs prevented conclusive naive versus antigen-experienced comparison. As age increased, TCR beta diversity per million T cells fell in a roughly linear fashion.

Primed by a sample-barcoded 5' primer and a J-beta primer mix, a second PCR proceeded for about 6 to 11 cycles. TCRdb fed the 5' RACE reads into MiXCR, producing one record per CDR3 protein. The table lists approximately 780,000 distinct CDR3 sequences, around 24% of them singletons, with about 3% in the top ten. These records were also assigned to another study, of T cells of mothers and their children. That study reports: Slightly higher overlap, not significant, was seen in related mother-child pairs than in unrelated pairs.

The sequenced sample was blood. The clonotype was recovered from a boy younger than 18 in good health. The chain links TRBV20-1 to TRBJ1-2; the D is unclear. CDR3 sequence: CSARTNNGGYTF. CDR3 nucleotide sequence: TGCAGTGCTAGAACGAACAATGGGGGCTACACCTTC.